These 20 T cell receptor beta chains were sequenced from one sample in a study of metastatic and nonmetastatic thyroid tumors. There were no patients who had received any treatment before thyroid surgery. TCRdb re-called the PCR reads through MiXCR. The sample has tens of thousands of clones; roughly 15% are singletons. Sequencing was performed on blood. These receptors were taken from a female donor with papillary thyroid cancer or a benign thyroid nodule (not recorded which). Some clones in this sample may be carry-over from other donors' samples.

This clone has at least ten counts. J is TRBJ2-3 and V is TRBV7-9; 8 bases align to TRBD2. Germline V gene sequence: CDR1 SEHNR, CDR2 FQNEAQ (reference sequence). The ends lost 6 bases at V and 1 base at J; junction bases unmatched: 3. This CDR3 has 14 residues. The CDR3 DNA follows: TGTGCCAGCAGTCTTAGCGGGGGCACAGATACGCAGTATTTT. Translation: CASSLSGGTDTQYF.

As regards this clone: A read error may explain this, as a much larger clone is one base away. The chain uses TRBV5-1 and TRBJ2-7, with 7 bases identical to TRBD1. Trimming at V came to 4 bases and at J to 6 bases, leaving 7 bases not matched to a gene. Looked up from germline, CDR1 is SGHRS and CDR2 is YFSETQ. This CDR3 spans 13 amino acids. The CDR3 is CASSPGTACEQYF. CDR3 nucleotide sequence: TGCGCCAGCAGCCCAGGGACAGCCTGCGAGCAGTACTTC.

This clone was recorded a few times. The V gene is TRBV28, the J gene TRBJ1-5; D ambiguous. Trimming pared 5 bases from V and 4 bases from J, leaving 24 bases between. This CDR3 has 18 residues. Germline loops: CDR1 MDHEN, CDR2 SYDVKM. The CDR3 protein is CASSPESRRTAKNQPQHF. CDR3 nucleotide sequence: TGTGCCAGCAGTCCGGAAAGTCGACGGACGGCAAAAAATCAGCCCCAGCATTTT.

This clone was recorded at least ten times. The rearrangement links TRBV5-1 to TRBJ2-3; D is unclear. The CDR3 is 14 amino acids. The V gene lost 6 bases and the J gene lost 2 bases, with 13 bases spanning the gap. CDR1 is SGHRS and CDR2 is YFSETQ in the germline V gene. The CDR3 sequence is CASKTTKTTDTQYF. Here the CDR3 DNA reads TGCGCCAGCAAGACGACAAAAACCACAGATACGCAGTATTTT.

This clone has at least ten counts. The chain employs TRBV4-2 and TRBJ2-7; possible D gene TRBD2, 5 bases. CDR3 length: 15 residues. Per the germline V gene, CDR1 is LGHNA and CDR2 is YNFKEQ. Trimming took off 0 bases at V and 1 base at J, with 10 bases between the two ends. The CDR3 nucleotides are TGTGCCAGCAGCCAAGATATGGACTCTTCCTACGAGCAGTACTTC. Translated: CASSQDMDSSYEQYF.

In this sample, this clone turned up many times. The V and J genes are TRBV5-8 and TRBJ1-2; 7 bases fit TRBD1. V trimming: 3 bases; J trimming: 7 bases; junction bases outside the gene matches: 12. This CDR3 is 15 amino acids long. CDR1 is SGHTS, CDR2 YDEGEE, per germline. The CDR3, as DNA: TGTGCCAGCAGCTCGGATGGACAGGCAAAGTCTGGCTACACCTTC. Translating gives CASSSDGQAKSGYTF.

This clone was detected ten times or more. This chain connects TRBV10-3 to TRBJ2-7, with TRBD2 matching over 10 bases. The CDR3 runs to 14 residues. CDR1 is ENHRY, CDR2 SYGVKD, per germline. The junction had 8 bases not matched to a gene; V was cut back by 6 bases and J by 6 bases. CDR3 protein: CAIRVSGRAGEQYF. Here the CDR3 DNA reads TGTGCCATCAGGGTAAGCGGGAGGGCCGGCGAGCAGTACTTC.

This clone was detected ten times or more. The chain recombines TRBV5-1 with TRBJ1-5; D unclear. CDR1 is SGHRS, CDR2 YFSETQ, per germline. The V gene lost 0 bases and the J gene lost 8 bases, with 9 bases spanning the gap. The CDR3 is 13 amino acids. For the CDR3, the DNA is TGCGCCAGCAGCTTGGGCAGTGCTGAGCCCCAGCATTTT. It yields the protein CASSLGSAEPQHF.

A remark on this clone: A much larger clone is a single base away; this may be a read error. This chain connects TRBV9 to TRBJ2-1; D not resolved. CDR3 size: 11 residues. Looked up from germline, CDR1 is SGDLS and CDR2 is YYNGEE. Trimming took 4 bases from V and 5 from J, leaving 4 bases between them. DNA for the CDR3: TGTGCCAGCAGCTTGGACAATGAGCAGTTCTTC. It codes for CASSLDNEQFF.

This clone was observed a handful of times. This may stem from a read error, because a much larger clone lies one nucleotide away. The V gene is TRBV2, the J gene TRBJ2-7, with 12 bases lining up with TRBD2. The CDR3 contains 16 residues. The ends lost 4 bases at V and 5 bases at J; junction bases unmatched: 9. CDR1 is SNHLY, CDR2 FYNNEI, per germline. The CDR3 is CASSVLLAGGHHEQYF. As DNA, the CDR3 is TGTGCCAGCAGTGTCCTACTAGCGGGAGGTCACCACGAGCAGTACTTC.

This clone was counted a few times. This sequence joins TRBV6-1 and TRBJ1-6; 8 bases are a match to TRBD1. The CDR3 is 14 residues long. V lost 7 bases, J lost 10 bases, and 9 bases stayed unmatched. In germline, CDR1 is MNHNS, CDR2 SASEGT. CDR3 nucleotides: TGTGCCAGCATTCCGGACAGGGATATCTCACCCCTCCACTTT. It yields the protein CASIPDRDISPLHF.

This clone has at least ten counts. V usage is TRBV6-2 or TRBV6-3 and J usage is TRBJ1-1; no definite D call. Germline V gene data show CDR1 as MNHEY and CDR2 as SVGEGT. V lost 4 bases to trimming and J lost 4 bases, with 4 bases between them. The CDR3 contains 11 residues. CDR3 region: CASSLSTEAFF. The CDR3 region has the DNA TGTGCCAGCAGTTTAAGCACTGAAGCTTTCTTT.

This clone occurred once. The chain couples TRBV11-2 to TRBJ1-1; D is uncertain. V lost 4 bases and J 8 bases, leaving 14 bases between the germline ends. Germline CDR1 SGHAT, CDR2 FQNNGV. This CDR3 comprises 13 residues. The CDR3 is CASSWAVSDEAFF. The CDR3 DNA sequence: TGTGCCAGCAGCTGGGCTGTGTCAGACGAAGCTTTCTTT.

This clone was found a few times. A read error may explain this, as a much larger clone is one base away. V and J are TRBV7-9 and TRBJ1-1; 10 bases map to TRBD1. Germline loops: CDR1 SEHNR, CDR2 FQNEAQ (reference sequence). This CDR3 has 14 residues. The CDR3: CVSSLGQGDTEAFF. CDR3 DNA: TGTGTCAGCAGCTTAGGACAGGGGGACACTGAAGCTTTCTTT.

In this sample, this clone turned up a few times. The J gene is TRBJ1-1, the V gene TRBV6-2 or TRBV6-3, with 8 bases aligning to TRBD1. There are 14 residues in the CDR3. J gave up 1 base and V 4 bases, and 2 bases lay outside the gene matches. The germline gives CDR1 MNHEY, CDR2 SVGEGT. CDR3 DNA: TGTGCCAGCAGTTCAGGGGGCTCGAACACTGAAGCTTTCTTT. Protein: CASSSGGSNTEAFF.

The chain recombines TRBV6-4 with TRBJ2-7; 10 bases are shared with TRBD2. This CDR3 comprises 15 residues. CDR1 and CDR2 (germline): MRHNA, SNTAGT. Trimming removed 5 bases from V and 5 bases from J; junction bases left unmatched: 9. CDR3 protein: CASSLRLAGVDEQYF. In DNA form, the CDR3 reads TGTGCCAGCAGTTTAAGGCTAGCGGGAGTAGACGAGCAGTACTTC.

Regarding this clone: The junction differs from germline at one of its ends, possibly a read error. The chain is built from TRBV10-2 and TRBJ2-5, with 7 bases fitting TRBD2. The J call may be wrong; the DNA end is better matched by TRBJ2-1. Germline assignment: CDR1 WSHSY and CDR2 SAAADI. This CDR3 region has 14 residues. The DNA of the CDR3 is TGCGCCAGGAGTGTCGGACTAGGTGGGGATGAGCAGTTCTTC. It yields the protein CARSVGLGGDEQFF.

The V and J genes are TRBV3-1 and TRBJ1-4; D gene uncertain. V dropped 3 bases and J dropped 7 bases, with 12 bases sitting between them. Germline loops: CDR1 LGHDT, CDR2 YNNKEL (reference sequence). The CDR3 runs 14 residues. CDR3 coding DNA: TGTGCCAGCAGCCATAGGTTTGAGATTGAAAAACTGTTTTTT. Translation gives CASSHRFEIEKLFF.

At least ten counts were recorded for this clone. The chain carries TRBV19 and TRBJ2-2, with a tentative D call TRBD1 (6 bases). The V end was cut by 4 bases, the J end by 5 bases, with 11 bases between. The CDR3 runs to 14 residues. Germline V gene sequence: CDR1 LNHDA, CDR2 SQIVND (reference sequence). This CDR3 reads CASSTNRDTGELFF. DNA for the CDR3: TGTGCCAGTAGTACAAACAGGGATACCGGGGAGCTGTTTTTT.

The chain carries TRBV27 and TRBJ2-2; TRBD1 matches at 8 bases. Unmatched junction bases numbered 6, after V lost 5 bases and J lost 1 base. Germline CDR1 MNHEY, CDR2 SMNVEV (reference sequence). The CDR3 covers 16 residues. The CDR3 region has the DNA TGTGCCAGCAGTCCCTCCGGACAGGGGAACACCGGGGAGCTGTTTTTT. Translated: CASSPSGQGNTGELFF.